This TCR beta chain was profiled in a study of T cell changes during pregnancy in multiple sclerosis. Some clones are missing from TCRdb's copy, which holds only in-frame ones; the method was immunoSEQ multiplex PCR. The sample consists of around 51,000 clones, around 94% of them appearing once. Trimming removed 2 bases from V and 6 bases from J, with 12 bases in between. Looked up from germline, CDR1 is SGHRS and CDR2 is YFSETQ. The CDR3 is made up of 13 amino acids. V usage is TRBV5-1 and J usage is TRBJ2-7, with D perhaps matching TRBD1 (5 bases). The sequencing here drew on CD4+ T cells from peripheral blood mononuclear cells, taken in the second trimester of pregnancy. This sequence originates from a female donor with multiple sclerosis, enrolled in a pregnancy study. This CDR3 is CASSLMDNSEQYF. CDR3 sequence (DNA): TGCGCCAGCAGCTTAATGGACAATTCCGAGCAGTACTTC.